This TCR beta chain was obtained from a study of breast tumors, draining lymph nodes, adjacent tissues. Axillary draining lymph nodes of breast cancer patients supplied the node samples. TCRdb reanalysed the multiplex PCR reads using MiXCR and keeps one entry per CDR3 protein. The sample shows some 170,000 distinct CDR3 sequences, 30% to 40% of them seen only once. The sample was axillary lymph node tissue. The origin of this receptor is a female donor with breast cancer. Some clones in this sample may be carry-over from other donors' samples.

The CDR3 reads CASSQDSGTGSQHF. DNA of the CDR3: TGTGCCAGCAGCCAAGATTCGGGTACGGGCAGCCAGCATTTT. The V call is TRBV3-1, the J call TRBJ1-5; no clear D gene. Germline V CDR1 and CDR2: LGHDT, YNNKEL (reference sequence). The CDR3 is made up of 14 amino acids. The germline V and J ends were trimmed by 0 bases and 12 bases, with 15 bases remaining between them.